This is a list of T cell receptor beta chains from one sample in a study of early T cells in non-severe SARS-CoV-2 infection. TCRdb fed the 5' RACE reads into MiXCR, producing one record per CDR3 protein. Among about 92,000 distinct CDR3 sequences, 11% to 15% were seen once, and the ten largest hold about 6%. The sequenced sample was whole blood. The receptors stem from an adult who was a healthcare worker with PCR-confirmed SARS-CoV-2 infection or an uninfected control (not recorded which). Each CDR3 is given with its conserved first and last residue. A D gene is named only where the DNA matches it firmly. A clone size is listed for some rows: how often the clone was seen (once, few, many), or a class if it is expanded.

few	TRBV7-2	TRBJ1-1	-	CASSLVDTEAFF	TGTGCCAGCAGCTTAGTGGACACTGAAGCTTTCTTT
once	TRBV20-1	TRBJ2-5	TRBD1	CSGDRAIEGQETQYF	TGCAGTGGGGACAGGGCGATCGAAGGCCAAGAGACCCAGTACTTC
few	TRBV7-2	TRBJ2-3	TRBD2	CASGASGSSTDTQYF	TGTGCCAGCGGAGCTAGCGGATCAAGCACAGATACGCAGTATTTT
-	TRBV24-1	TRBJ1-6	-	CATSDPGQPNSPLHF	TGTGCCACCAGTGATCCCGGACAGCCGAATTCACCCCTCCACTTT
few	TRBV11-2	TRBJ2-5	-	CASSLDPLLQETQYF	TGTGCCAGCAGCCTCGATCCATTGCTCCAAGAGACCCAGTACTTC
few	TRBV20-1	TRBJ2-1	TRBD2	CSARPRGSGYNEQFF	TGCAGTGCTAGGCCCCGGGGTAGCGGGTACAATGAGCAGTTCTTC
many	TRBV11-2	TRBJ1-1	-	CASSLDSPTVVAFF	TGTGCCAGCAGCTTAGATTCTCCAACCGTCGTAGCTTTCTTT
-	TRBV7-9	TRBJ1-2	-	CASSGGDGLYGYTF	TGTGCCAGCAGCGGCGGGGACGGCCTCTATGGCTACACCTTC
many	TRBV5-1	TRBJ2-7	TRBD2	CASSLGSGGAPEQYF	TGCGCCAGCAGCTTGGGATCGGGGGGGGCCCCCGAGCAGTACTTC
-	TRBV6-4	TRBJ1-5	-	CASSSQGNGDQPQHF	TGTGCCAGCAGTTCGCAGGGGAATGGGGATCAGCCCCAGCATTTT
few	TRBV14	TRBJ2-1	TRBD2	CASSQVPLGLAGINEQFF	TGTGCCAGCAGCCAAGTTCCGCTGGGACTAGCGGGGATCAATGAGCAGTTCTTC
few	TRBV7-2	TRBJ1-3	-	CASSPRTPLTNTIYF	TGTGCCAGCAGCCCACGGACCCCACTGACGAACACCATATATTTT
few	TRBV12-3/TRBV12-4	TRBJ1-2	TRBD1	CASSSGQVSGYTF	TGTGCCAGCAGTTCCGGACAGGTGAGCGGCTACACCTTC
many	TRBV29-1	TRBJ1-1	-	CSVQVETNTEAFF	TGCAGCGTTCAGGTCGAGACGAACACTGAAGCTTTCTTT
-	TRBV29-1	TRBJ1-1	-	CSAVPRNTEAFF	TGCAGCGCTGTCCCGAGGAACACTGAAGCTTTCTTT
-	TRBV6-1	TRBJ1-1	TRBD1	CASSGQGNTEAFF	TGTGCCAGCAGTGGACAGGGGAACACTGAAGCTTTCTTT
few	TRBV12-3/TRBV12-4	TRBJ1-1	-	CASSFGARDTEAFF	TGTGCCAGCAGTTTTGGAGCTAGGGACACTGAAGCTTTCTTT
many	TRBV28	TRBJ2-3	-	CASSFLSGRTDTQYF	TGTGCCAGCAGTTTCCTCTCTGGACGCACAGATACGCAGTATTTT
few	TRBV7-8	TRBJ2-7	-	CASSLWGDEQYF	TGTGCCAGCAGCCTGTGGGGTGACGAGCAGTACTTC
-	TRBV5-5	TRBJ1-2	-	CASSSGTPNYGYTF	TGTGCCAGCAGCTCCGGGACACCTAACTATGGCTACACCTTC
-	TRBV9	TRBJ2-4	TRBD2	CASSVTSGGQNIQYF	TGTGCCAGCAGCGTGACTAGCGGGGGGCAAAACATTCAGTACTTC
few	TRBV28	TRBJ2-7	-	CASGHSSYEQYF	TGTGCCAGCGGGCATAGCTCCTACGAGCAGTACTTC
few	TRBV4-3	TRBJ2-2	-	CASSLRHPRRELFF	TGCGCCAGCAGCCTCCGACACCCACGCCGGGAGCTGTTTTTT
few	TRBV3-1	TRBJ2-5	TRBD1	CASSFGTGGRETQYF	TGTGCCAGCAGCTTCGGGACAGGGGGCAGAGAGACCCAGTACTTC
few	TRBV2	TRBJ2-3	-	CASSILGTDTQYF	TGTGCCAGCAGTATTCTGGGCACAGATACGCAGTATTTT
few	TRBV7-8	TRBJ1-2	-	CASSFSGDSYTF	TGTGCCAGCAGCTTCAGCGGGGATAGCTACACCTTC